The entry below gives a single T cell receptor beta chain sequence along with its context. The sample belongs to a study of control samples from healthy donors and cancer patients. Libraries were prepared by immunoSEQ multiplex PCR; TCRdb keeps only in-frame clonotypes and omits some of them. The sample includes more than 150,000 clones, 85% to 95% seen only once; the top ten take about 1.5%. The V and J ends lost 4 bases and 8 bases, in that order; junction bases with no gene match: 5. The germline V gene has CDR1 KGHSH and CDR2 LQKENI. CDR3 length: 13 residues. This sequence originates from a man between 18 and 35 years old in good health. The rearrangement joins TRBV18 to TRBJ1-1; 9 nucleotides line up with TRBD1. The sequenced sample consisted of blood. CDR3 residues: CASSQDRGSEAFF. DNA for the CDR3: TGTGCCAGCTCACAGGACAGGGGTTCCGAAGCTTTCTTT.